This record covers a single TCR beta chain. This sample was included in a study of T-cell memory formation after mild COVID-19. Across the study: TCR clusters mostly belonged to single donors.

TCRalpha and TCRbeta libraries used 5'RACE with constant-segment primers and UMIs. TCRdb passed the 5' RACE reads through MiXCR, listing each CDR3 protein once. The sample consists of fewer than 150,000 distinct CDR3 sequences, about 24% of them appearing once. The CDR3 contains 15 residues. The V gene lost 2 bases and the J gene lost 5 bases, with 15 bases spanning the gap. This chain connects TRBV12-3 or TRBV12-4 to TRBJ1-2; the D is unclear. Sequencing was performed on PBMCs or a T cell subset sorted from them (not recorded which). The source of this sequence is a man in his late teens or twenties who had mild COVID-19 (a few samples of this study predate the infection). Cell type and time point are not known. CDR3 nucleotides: TGTGCCAGCAGTTTAACGTTAGGGTCCTCTTATGGCTACACCTTC. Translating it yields CASSLTLGSSYGYTF.